Below are 14 T cell receptor beta chains sequenced from a single sample in a study of blood T cell repertoires in COVID-19 (dated by TCRdb to 2018 to 2020). The library was built by means of the immunoSEQ multiplex PCR assay. TCRdb obtained this table from immuneACCESS and retained in-frame rearrangements with V and J assigned. These tables miss some clones; where compared with another copy, unresolved V genes account for less than half of the shortfall, and the remainder is unexplained. The sample records about 180,000 clones, about 83% of which are singletons. The ten biggest clones cover roughly an eighth of the sample. Sequencing was done on a sample of peripheral blood. Source of these receptors: a woman in her 70s with COVID-19, enrolled during active disease.

The V call is TRBV11-3, the J call TRBJ2-5; tentatively, D is TRBD2 (5 bases). Trimming removed 1 base from V and 1 base from J, with 13 bases in between. CDR3 length: 16 amino acids. Per germline, CDR1 SGHNT and CDR2 YENEEA. Written as DNA, the CDR3 is TGTGCCAGCAGCTTAGGGGGAGTAAAAACCCAAGAGACCCAGTACTTC. Its translation: CASSLGGVKTQETQYF.

The chain uses TRBV11-3 and TRBJ2-1, with D maybe TRBD1 (8 bases). The germline V and J ends were trimmed by 5 bases and 5 bases, with 16 bases remaining between them. CDR3 size: 15 residues. CDR1 and CDR2 (germline): SGHNT, YENEEA. Written as DNA, the CDR3 is TGTGCCAGCAGCCTAACAGGGGGGGGACACAATGAGCAGTTCTTC. It codes for CASSLTGGGHNEQFF.

The chain links TRBV13 to TRBJ2-3; TRBD1 is a possible D gene (6 bases). Germline V lookup: CDR1 PRHDT, CDR2 FYEKMQ (reference sequence). CDR3 size: 15 residues. V was pared by 0 bases and J by 3 bases, with 10 bases between. The CDR3 coding sequence is TGTGCCAGCAGCTTAGGACAGGGTGGAACAGATACGCAGTATTTT. Its protein is CASSLGQGGTDTQYF.

This chain connects TRBV24-1 to TRBJ2-7; TRBD1 aligns across 9 bases. The CDR3 runs to 16 residues. Germline CDR1 and CDR2: KGHDR and SFDVKD. The ends lost 3 bases at V and 2 bases at J; junction bases unmatched: 7. CDR3 in DNA: TGTGCCACCAGTGATCCGGGGACAGGGAATCCCTACGAGCAGTACTTC. This sequence encodes CATSDPGTGNPYEQYF.

V usage is TRBV14 and J usage is TRBJ1-1, with a possible D match to TRBD1 (6 bases). The CDR3 spans 14 residues. Trimming left V 4 bases short and J 6 bases short, with 15 bases between. Germline loops: CDR1 SGHDN, CDR2 FVKESK. This chain's CDR3 is CASSRGTSGAEAFF. DNA of the CDR3: TGTGCCAGCAGCCGAGGAACTTCAGGGGCTGAAGCTTTCTTT.

CDR3 in DNA: TGTGCCAGCAGCTTACCCGGAGGAGTATACGAGCAGTACTTC. Its protein is CASSLPGGVYEQYF. The V gene is TRBV7-2, the J gene TRBJ2-7; weak D call: TRBD2 (5 bases). CDR1 and CDR2 (germline): SGHTA, FQGNSA. Between the trimmed V and J ends, which lost 2 bases and 4 bases, there was a span of 12 bases. The CDR3 is made up of 14 amino acids.

The V and J genes are TRBV6-1 and TRBJ1-4; 9 positions agree with TRBD1. The germline V gene has CDR1 MNHNS and CDR2 SASEGT. This CDR3 contains 16 residues. V shed 3 bases and J 7 bases; nucleotides not matched to a gene: 9. The CDR3 DNA is TGTGCCAGCAGTGACCGTAGGGACAGGGCCCTTGAAAAACTGTTTTTT. Protein product: CASSDRRDRALEKLFF.

The chain employs TRBV6-5 and TRBJ2-3; maybe TRBD2 (6 bases). The germline CDR1 and CDR2 sequences are MNHEY and SVGAGI. This CDR3 is 14 amino acids long. Trimming removed 7 bases from V and 6 bases from J, with 17 bases in between. This CDR3 is CASTYGGVGDTQYF. Here the CDR3 DNA reads TGTGCCAGCACCTACGGGGGTGTGGGTGATACGCAGTATTTT.

The chain employs TRBV28 and TRBJ1-1; D perhaps matches TRBD1 (5 bases). The CDR3 extends over 13 amino acids. Deletions cut 2 bases from V and 5 bases from J, with 9 bases between. The germline V gene has CDR1 MDHEN and CDR2 SYDVKM. CDR3: CASSLGRGTEAFF. The CDR3 DNA follows: TGTGCCAGCAGTTTAGGTAGGGGAACTGAAGCTTTCTTT.

The chain employs TRBV4-1 and TRBJ1-6; weak D call: TRBD1 (5 bases). V was shortened by 4 bases and J by 9 bases, with 16 bases between the two germline ends. CDR1 is MGHRA, CDR2 YSYEKL, per germline. The CDR3 has 15 residues. The CDR3 region has the DNA TGCGCCAGCAGCCCTCGCCAGGGAATAGGTTCACCCCTCCACTTT. This translates into CASSPRQGIGSPLHF.

This clone was observed a single time. CDR3 sequence reads: CASSFSGGLGYTF. CDR3 DNA: TGTGCCAGCAGTTTTTCTGGGGGCCTTGGCTACACCTTC. The V call is TRBV27, the J call TRBJ1-2; a weak D match, TRBD1 (6 bases). Trimming cost V 3 bases and J 7 bases, with 12 bases left between them. CDR1 is MNHEY, CDR2 SMNVEV, per germline (reference sequence). The CDR3 length is 13 residues.

For this clone: Other DNA sequences in this specimen translate into the identical CDR3. V gene TRBV5-8 combines with J gene TRBJ1-3; 7 bases agree with TRBD1. Germline V lookup: CDR1 SGHTS, CDR2 YDEGEE. V dropped 2 bases and J dropped 4; count of bases not matched to a gene: 3. This CDR3 comprises 14 residues. CDR3 sequence: CASSLDRAGNTIYF. The DNA for the CDR3 is TGTGCCAGCAGCTTAGACAGGGCCGGAAACACCATATATTTT. Full variable domain (outside the CDR3, taken from reference TRBV5-8 and TRBJ1-3): EAGVTQSPTHLIKTRGQQATLRCSPISGHTSVYWYQQALGLGLQFLLWYDEGEERNRGNFPPRFSGRQFPNYSSELNVNALELEDSALYLCASSLDRAGNTIYFGEGSWLTVV.

The gene calls are TRBV14 and TRBJ1-2; 8 bases agree with TRBD1. The CDR3 is made up of 15 amino acids. V trimming: 4 bases; J trimming: 2 bases; junction bases outside the gene matches: 6. CDR1 is SGHDN, CDR2 FVKESK, per germline. CDR3: CASSLGTGPNYGYTF. The DNA for the CDR3 is TGTGCCAGCAGCCTAGGGACAGGCCCCAACTATGGCTACACCTTC.

The rearrangement uses TRBV6-4 and TRBJ2-7; TRBD1 aligns across 7 bases. Germline CDR1 and CDR2: MRHNA and SNTAGT. The trim removed 5 bases at V and 1 base at J, leaving 5 bases unmatched. The length of the CDR3 is 14 residues. CDR3 coding DNA: TGTGCCAGCAGTCTGCGGACAGGATCCTACGAGCAGTACTTC. Its translation: CASSLRTGSYEQYF.